This T cell receptor (beta chain) was documented in a study of OX40 agonist ivuxolimab in advanced cancers. Study-level points and caveats: Antigen specificity of clonally expanded peripheral T cells was not established.

Comment on this clone: Its antigen is currently unknown.

Trimming took off 10 bases at V and 3 bases at J, with 14 bases between the two ends. The CDR3 runs 12 residues. Profiling relied on immunoSEQ multiplex PCR, and the TCRdb table lists in-frame clones only, not all of them. The sample lists 40,000 to 55,000 clones, around 90% occurring once. The J gene is TRBJ2-7, the V gene TRBV5-3; D may be TRBD1 (5 bases). TRBV5-3 is treated as an ORF (open reading frame) with a function not yet certain. The material was CD4+ or CD8+ T cells sorted from blood, obtained in a trial of the OX40 agonist ivuxolimab. The receptor's source is an adult with an advanced solid tumor such as melanoma, head and neck, liver or kidney cancer. The CDR3 DNA sequence: TGTGCCGCCCTAGGGGTTTTCTACGAGCAGTACTTC. This encodes CAALGVFYEQYF.